The present TCR beta chain was sequenced within a study of T cells in Graves' hyperthyroidism and ophthalmopathy. Study outcomes and limitations: The majority of expanded thyroid clonotypes above 0.001 also appeared in blood.

TCR beta CDR3 regions were amplified from RNA transcripts. In the first-round RT-PCR of the TCR CDR3, the HTBI primer set was used. One entry per CDR3 protein results from TCRdb running MiXCR on the multiplex PCR reads. The sample records 140,000 or so distinct CDR3 sequences, more than 20% being singletons. To note about this clonotype: What it binds is not known.

For the diagnoses, clinical symptoms, serum thyroxine and TRAb, thyroid ultrasound and orbital computed tomography were used. Progressors' blood was drawn at hyperthyroidism diagnosis, before ophthalmopathy symptoms. It was 8.5 to 10 ml of fresh peripheral blood that supplied the PBMCs. V was pared by 2 bases and J by 3 bases, with 8 bases between. The germline V gene has CDR1 MGHDK and CDR2 SYGVNS. CDR3 length equals 14 residues. The source of this sequence is a woman between 45 and 60 years old with Graves' hyperthyroidism that later progressed to Graves' ophthalmopathy. The material sequenced was blood. The V and J genes are TRBV25-1 and TRBJ1-5; unclear D gene. The CDR3 DNA follows: TGTGCCAGCAGTGAACCGCAGGCCAATCAGCCCCAGCATTTT. Translating gives CASSEPQANQPQHF.